This note documents a single TCR beta chain sequence. This clone was seen a single time. Its antigen is unknown. Base-call qualities are not available, and no considerably larger clone is one nucleotide away. The data are from a study of blood T cell repertoires in COVID-19 (dated by TCRdb to the early 2020s). A note on the overall study: Collaborator samples came from the United States, Italy and Spain and covered acute and convalescent phases of COVID-19. The material from the prospective study consisted of cDNA or gDNA derived from T cells, B-cell-depleted T cells, or PBMCs. The dataset comprised deeply sampled blood TCRbeta repertoires from subjects exposed to, actively infected with, or recovered from COVID-19. The repertoires were released in a freely available public database meant as a resource for research on the immune response to SARS-CoV-2. The samples were drawn from two sources: the first 160 participants of the ongoing ImmuneRACE study, and 1,254 subjects contributed by 6 global collaborators. A de-identified subject ID, COVID-19 status, age in years and sex were almost always included in the sample metadata. HLA class I and class II types, where available, came from metadata supplied by the sample provider rather than from assay-based typing. Overall results and qualifications from the work: How much clinical and demographic metadata was included differed by source and by participant, and the metadata was provided uncurated.

Based on the germline V gene, the CDR1 and CDR2 sequences are MNHEY and SVGAGI. V drops 5 bases and J drops 4 bases, leaving 17 bases in between. Taken from cysteine to phenylalanine, the CDR3 has 15 residues. Only the CDR3 region is kept as DNA, spanning 45 bases read in frame from base 1. TCRbeta CDR3 regions were amplified from genomic DNA using the immunoSEQ Assay, a bias-controlled multiplex PCR. From the authors' description of their analysis: The number of nucleated cells in each sample was estimated by amplification of reference gene primers within the assay. To quantify the absolute abundance of each unique TCRbeta CDR3 rearrangement, sequence reads were collapsed and filtered. For each sample, productive Simpson clonality was calculated by taking the square root of Simpson's diversity index across productive rearrangements. TCRdb mirrors the immuneACCESS table, restricted to in-frame sequences. Some clones are absent from its copies; in checked studies, under half trace to an unresolved V gene, and the reason for the others is unknown. The V and J calls and clone size were taken over from that table, and D and trimming were inferred from the DNA. The sample table holds 120,000 to 150,000 clones, of which approximately 87% were seen once. Of the sample, around 6.3% is held by the ten largest clones.

The collaborating institutions used their own protocols to collect whole blood in K2EDTA tubes. For TCRbeta analysis, collaborators shipped samples in one of three forms: frozen whole blood, isolated PBMCs, or DNA extracted from either of those sample types. The sample was peripheral blood. The receptor comes from a man at least 80 years old with acute or convalescent COVID-19. This receptor chain uses TRBV6-5 and TRBJ1-2, and perhaps TRBD1 as D gene, on 6 matching bases. The CDR3 reads CASSPVGGAAYGYTF. The nucleotides read TGTGCCAGCAGTCCCGTGGGGGGGGCAGCCTATGGCTACACCTTC.